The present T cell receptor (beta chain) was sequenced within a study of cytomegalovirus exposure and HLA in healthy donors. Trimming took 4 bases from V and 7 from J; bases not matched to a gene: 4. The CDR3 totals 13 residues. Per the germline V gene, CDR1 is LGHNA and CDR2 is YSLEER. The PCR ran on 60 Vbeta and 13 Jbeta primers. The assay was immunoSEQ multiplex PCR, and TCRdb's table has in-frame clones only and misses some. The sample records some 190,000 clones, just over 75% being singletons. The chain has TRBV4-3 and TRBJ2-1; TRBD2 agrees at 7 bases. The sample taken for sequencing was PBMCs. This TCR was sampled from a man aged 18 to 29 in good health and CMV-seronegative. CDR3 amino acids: CASSLGLLNEQFF. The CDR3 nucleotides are TGCGCCAGCAGCCTGGGACTACTTAATGAGCAGTTCTTC.